One sample yielded the 12 T cell receptor beta chains listed below, sequenced in a study of blood T cell repertoires in COVID-19. The table came from immunoSEQ multiplex PCR; TCRdb's copy has only in-frame clones and leaves some out. The table has approximately 130,000 clones, 75% to 90% seen once. The sequencing sample was made of peripheral blood. Every receptor here comes from a woman in her forties or fifties who had recovered from COVID-19.

The CDR3 DNA is TGTGCCAGCACCCCGGGACTAGCGGGAGATAGGGGCACAGATACGCAGTATTTT. Amino acids: CASTPGLAGDRGTDTQYF. This chain connects TRBV21-1 to TRBJ2-3; the table's D call TRBD2 went unverified against the DNA. TRBV21-1 is listed as a pseudogene. CDR3 size: 18 residues.

A single count supports this clone. This chain uses TRBV7-2 with TRBJ1-2; possible D gene TRBD1, 5 bases. CDR3 length equals 13 residues. Trimming cost V 1 base and J 3 bases, with 6 bases left between them. Germline V gene data show CDR1 as SGHTA and CDR2 as FQGNSA. The CDR3 reads CASSLEQDYGYTF. CDR3 in DNA: TGTGCCAGCAGCTTAGAACAGGACTATGGCTACACCTTC.

The chain carries TRBV5-6 and TRBJ1-6; 7 nucleotides match TRBD1. This CDR3 spans 15 amino acids. Germline loops: CDR1 SGHDT, CDR2 YYEEEE. J was trimmed by 6 bases and V by 4 bases; bases with no gene match: 7. CDR3 DNA sequence: TGTGCCAGCAGCGGGGGGACAGACATTAATTCACCCCTCCACTTT. Encoded protein: CASSGGTDINSPLHF. Filled out from reference TRBV5-6 and TRBJ1-6, the complete variable domain reads DAGVTQSPTHLIKTRGQQVTLRCSPKSGHDTVSWYQQALGQGPQFIFQYYEEEERQRGNFPDRFSGHQFPNYSSELNVNALLLGDSALYLCASSGGTDINSPLHFGNGTRLTVT.

The V gene is TRBV7-9, the J gene TRBJ1-1; 10 bases are a match to TRBD1. CDR3 length: 16 residues. V was pared by 8 bases and J by 6 bases, with 15 bases of the junction left unmatched. Germline V lookup: CDR1 SEHNR, CDR2 FQNEAQ (reference sequence). In DNA form, the CDR3 reads TGTGCCAGCCTTTTATCCGGGACAGGGGTCCATTCTGAAGCTTTCTTT. Translating gives CASLLSGTGVHSEAFF.

The gene calls are TRBV7-6 and TRBJ2-1; the match to TRBD1 covers 10 bases. The junction had 6 bases not matched to a gene; V was cut back by 5 bases and J by 5 bases. Germline CDR1 and CDR2: SGHVS and FNYEAQ. The CDR3 has 15 amino acids. This CDR3 reads CASSDLGQGDNEQFF. Written as DNA, the CDR3 is TGTGCCAGCAGCGATCTCGGACAGGGGGACAATGAGCAGTTCTTC.

This clone was counted a single time. CDR3 sequence (DNA): TGTGCCAGTTCCAAAGACAGGTTTTTGAACACCGGGGAGCTGTTTTTT. This gives the protein CASSKDRFLNTGELFF. The rearrangement joins TRBV19 to TRBJ2-2, with a possible D match to TRBD1 (6 bases). Trimming removed 8 bases at V and 1 base at J, with 17 bases between. Germline loops: CDR1 LNHDA, CDR2 SQIVND (reference sequence). The CDR3 has 16 residues. Full variable domain (missing parts from reference TRBV19 and TRBJ2-2): DGGITQSPKYLFRKEGQNVTLSCEQNLNHDAMYWYRQDPGQGLRLIYYSQIVNDFQKGDIAEGYSVSREKKESFPLTVTSAQKNPTAFYLCASSKDRFLNTGELFFGEGSRLTVL.

This chain joins TRBV13 and TRBJ2-5; 7 nucleotides agree with TRBD2. The germline V gene has CDR1 PRHDT and CDR2 FYEKMQ (reference sequence). V gave up 5 bases and J gave up 5 bases; unmatched junction bases: 17. The CDR3 extends over 17 amino acids. CDR3 sequence (DNA): TGTGCCAGCAGCCCTAGCGGAGGGGCCACTCCAGGGGAGACCCAGTACTTC. This encodes CASSPSGGATPGETQYF.

The chain carries TRBV19 and TRBJ2-5; 8 bases fit TRBD2. The V gene end was trimmed by 4 bases and the J gene end by 5 bases; junction bases not matched to a gene: 6. The CDR3 sequence is 14 residues long. Per the germline V gene, CDR1 is LNHDA and CDR2 is SQIVND (reference sequence). The CDR3 nucleotides read TGTGCCAGTAGTACCCGGGGGGGCAGGGAGACCCAGTACTTC. This gives the protein CASSTRGGRETQYF.

The chain has TRBV20-1 and TRBJ1-2; possible D gene TRBD1, 6 bases. CDR1 is DFQATT, CDR2 SNEGSKA, per germline (reference sequence). V was cut by 2 bases and J by 6 bases, with 7 bases left in between. The CDR3 is 11 amino acids. The CDR3 is CSARQGHGYTF. Here the CDR3 DNA reads TGCAGTGCTAGACAGGGGCATGGCTACACCTTC.

The gene calls are TRBV5-1 and TRBJ2-3; TRBD1 is a possible D gene (6 bases). The V end lost 4 bases, the J end lost 3 bases, and 6 bases lay between the germline ends. The CDR3 has 12 residues. Per germline, CDR1 SGHRS and CDR2 YFSETQ. DNA for the CDR3: TGCGCCAGCAGCGGACAGACAGATACGCAGTATTTT. This sequence encodes CASSGQTDTQYF.

As concerns this clone: The junction and the germline gene differ at one end; a read error may be behind it. The chain couples TRBV18 to TRBJ1-4; D unclear. Germline V lookup: CDR1 KGHSH, CDR2 LQKENI. The CDR3 loop spans 12 amino acids. Here the CDR3 reads CASSPPSGPPFF. CDR3 in DNA: TGTGCCAGCTCACCACCGAGCGGGCCACCTTTTTTC.

The rearrangement joins TRBV18 to TRBJ2-2; TRBD1 matches at 9 bases. Germline trimming cut 3 bases from V and 5 bases from J; bases unmatched to any gene: 4. CDR3 length: 15 residues. CDR1 KGHSH and CDR2 LQKENI come from the germline V gene. CDR3 nucleotides: TGTGCCAGCTCACCGACAGGGGGGATTACCGGGGAGCTGTTTTTT. Protein sequence: CASSPTGGITGELFF.